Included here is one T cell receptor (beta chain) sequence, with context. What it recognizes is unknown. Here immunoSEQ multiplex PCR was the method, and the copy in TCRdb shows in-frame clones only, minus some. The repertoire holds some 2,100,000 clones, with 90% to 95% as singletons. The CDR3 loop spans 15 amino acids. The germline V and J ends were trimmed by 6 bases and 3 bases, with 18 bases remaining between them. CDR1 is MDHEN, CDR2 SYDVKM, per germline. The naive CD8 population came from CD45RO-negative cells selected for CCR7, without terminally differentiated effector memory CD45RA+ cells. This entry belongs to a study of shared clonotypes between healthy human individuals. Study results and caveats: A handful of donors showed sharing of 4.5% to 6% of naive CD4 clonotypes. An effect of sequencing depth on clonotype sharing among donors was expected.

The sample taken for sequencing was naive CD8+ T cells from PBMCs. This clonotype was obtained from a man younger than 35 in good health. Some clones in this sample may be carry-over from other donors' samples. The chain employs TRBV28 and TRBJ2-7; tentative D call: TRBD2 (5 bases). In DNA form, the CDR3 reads TGTGCCAGCAGCTACTCCCCGGGATCCCACTACGAGCAGTACTTC. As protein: CASSYSPGSHYEQYF.